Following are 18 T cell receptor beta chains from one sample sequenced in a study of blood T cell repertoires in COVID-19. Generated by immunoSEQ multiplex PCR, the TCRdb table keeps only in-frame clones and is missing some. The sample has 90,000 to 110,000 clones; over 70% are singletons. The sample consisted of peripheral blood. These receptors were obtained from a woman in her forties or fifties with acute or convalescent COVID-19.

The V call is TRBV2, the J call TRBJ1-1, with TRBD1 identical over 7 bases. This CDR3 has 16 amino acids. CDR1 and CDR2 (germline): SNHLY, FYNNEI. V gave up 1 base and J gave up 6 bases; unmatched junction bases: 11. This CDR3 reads CASSEGSVGQGAEAFF. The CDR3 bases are TGTGCCAGCAGTGAAGGATCGGTGGGGCAGGGGGCTGAAGCTTTCTTT.

The CDR3 protein is CASSQLQANTGELFF. The CDR3 DNA is TGTGCCAGCAGCCAACTACAGGCGAACACCGGGGAGCTGTTTTTT. The genes are TRBV16 and TRBJ2-2; weak D call: TRBD1 (5 bases). Germline V lookup: CDR1 KGHSY, CDR2 FQNENV. V gave up 2 bases and J gave up 0 bases, with 7 bases separating them. This CDR3 has 15 amino acids.

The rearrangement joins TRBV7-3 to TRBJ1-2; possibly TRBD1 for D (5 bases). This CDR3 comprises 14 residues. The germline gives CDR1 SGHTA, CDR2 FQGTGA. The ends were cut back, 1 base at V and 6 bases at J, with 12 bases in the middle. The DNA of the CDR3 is TGTGCCAGCAGCTTAAACCCGACAGCCGATGGCTACACCTTC. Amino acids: CASSLNPTADGYTF.

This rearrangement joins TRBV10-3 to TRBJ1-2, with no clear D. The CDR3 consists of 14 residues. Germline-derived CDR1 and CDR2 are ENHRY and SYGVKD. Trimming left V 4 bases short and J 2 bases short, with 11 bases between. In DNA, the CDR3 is TGTGCCATCAGTGCCCGGGAGGAAAACTATGGCTACACCTTC. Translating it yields CAISAREENYGYTF.

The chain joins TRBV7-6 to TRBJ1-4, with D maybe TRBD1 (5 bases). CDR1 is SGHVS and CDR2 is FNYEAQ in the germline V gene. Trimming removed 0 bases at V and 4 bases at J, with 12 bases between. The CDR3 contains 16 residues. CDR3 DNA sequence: TGTGCCAGCAGCTTAGCTCACCGGGGGGATAATGAAAAACTGTTTTTT. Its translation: CASSLAHRGDNEKLFF.

The CDR3 DNA reads TGCAGTGCTAGTGGACGGGGGGGTGAGCAGTTCTTC. This sequence encodes CSASGRGGEQFF. The rearrangement uses TRBV20-1 and TRBJ2-1; 8 bases line up with TRBD2. This CDR3 has 12 residues. Trimming took 3 bases from V and 9 from J; bases not matched to a gene: 4. Germline V gene lookup returns CDR1 DFQATT and CDR2 SNEGSKA (reference sequence).

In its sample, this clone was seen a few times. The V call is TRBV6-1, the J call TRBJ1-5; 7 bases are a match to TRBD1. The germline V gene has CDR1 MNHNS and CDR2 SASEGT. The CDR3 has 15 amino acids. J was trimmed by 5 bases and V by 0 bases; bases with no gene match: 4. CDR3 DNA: TGTGCCAGCAGTGAAGCGGGACAGTCCTATCAGCCCCAGCATTTT. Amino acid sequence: CASSEAGQSYQPQHF.

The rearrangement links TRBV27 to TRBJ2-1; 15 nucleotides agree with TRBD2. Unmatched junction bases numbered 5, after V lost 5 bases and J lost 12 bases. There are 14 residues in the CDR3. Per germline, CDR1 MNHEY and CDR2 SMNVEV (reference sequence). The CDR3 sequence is CASSPRTSGGAQFF. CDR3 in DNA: TGTGCCAGCAGTCCCCGGACTAGCGGGGGGGCGCAGTTCTTC.

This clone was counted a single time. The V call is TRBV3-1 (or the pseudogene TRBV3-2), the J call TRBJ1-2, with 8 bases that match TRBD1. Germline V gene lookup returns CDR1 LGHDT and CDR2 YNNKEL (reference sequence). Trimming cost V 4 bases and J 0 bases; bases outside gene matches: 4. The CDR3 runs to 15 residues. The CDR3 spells CASSPQGAPNYGYTF. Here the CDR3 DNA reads TGTGCCAGCAGCCCGCAGGGGGCCCCTAACTATGGCTACACCTTC.

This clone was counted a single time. The CDR3, as DNA: TGTGCCACCAGTGTCGGGCGGGGGGGCACAGATACGCAGTATTTT. Protein product: CATSVGRGGTDTQYF. The rearrangement joins TRBV24-1 to TRBJ2-3, with TRBD2 matching over 8 bases. The V gene end was trimmed by 5 bases and the J gene end by 1 base; junction bases not matched to a gene: 4. Germline-derived CDR1 and CDR2 are KGHDR and SFDVKD. This CDR3 is built from 15 residues.

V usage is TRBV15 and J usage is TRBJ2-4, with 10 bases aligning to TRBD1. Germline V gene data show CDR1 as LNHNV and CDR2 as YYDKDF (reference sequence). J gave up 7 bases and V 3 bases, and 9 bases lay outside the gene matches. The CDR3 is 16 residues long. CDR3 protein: CATSSARQGARNIQYF. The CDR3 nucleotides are TGTGCCACCAGCAGCGCCCGACAGGGGGCGAGGAACATTCAGTACTTC.

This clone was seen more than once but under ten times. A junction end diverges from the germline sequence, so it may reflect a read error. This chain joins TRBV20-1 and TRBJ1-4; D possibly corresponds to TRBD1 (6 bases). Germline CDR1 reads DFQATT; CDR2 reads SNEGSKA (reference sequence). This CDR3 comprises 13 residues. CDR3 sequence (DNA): TGCAGTGCTAGTGGGGACACTAGTGAAAAACTGTTTTTT. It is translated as CSASGDTSEKLFF.

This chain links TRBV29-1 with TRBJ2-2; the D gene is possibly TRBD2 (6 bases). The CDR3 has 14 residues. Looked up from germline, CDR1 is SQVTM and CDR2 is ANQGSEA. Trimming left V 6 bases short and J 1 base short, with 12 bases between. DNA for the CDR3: TGCAGCGTGGGGACTCCTTGGAACACCGGGGAGCTGTTTTTT. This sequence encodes CSVGTPWNTGELFF.

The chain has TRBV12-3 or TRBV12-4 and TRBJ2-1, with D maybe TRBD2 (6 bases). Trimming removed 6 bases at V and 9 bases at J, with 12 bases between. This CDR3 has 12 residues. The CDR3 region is CASRTSMGEQFF. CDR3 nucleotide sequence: TGTGCCAGCAGAACTAGCATGGGTGAGCAGTTCTTC.

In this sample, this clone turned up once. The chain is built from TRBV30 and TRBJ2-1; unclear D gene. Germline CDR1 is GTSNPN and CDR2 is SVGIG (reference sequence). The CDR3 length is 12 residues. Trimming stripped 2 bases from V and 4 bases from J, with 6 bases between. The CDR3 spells CAWSLLYNEQFF. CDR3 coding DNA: TGTGCCTGGAGTCTGTTATACAATGAGCAGTTCTTC.

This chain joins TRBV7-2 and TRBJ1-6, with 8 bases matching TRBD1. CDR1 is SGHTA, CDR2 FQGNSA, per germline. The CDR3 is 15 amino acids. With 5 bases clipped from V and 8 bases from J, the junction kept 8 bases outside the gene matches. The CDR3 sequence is CASSPYTGGYSPLHF. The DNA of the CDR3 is TGTGCCAGCAGCCCTTATACAGGGGGATATTCACCCCTCCACTTT.

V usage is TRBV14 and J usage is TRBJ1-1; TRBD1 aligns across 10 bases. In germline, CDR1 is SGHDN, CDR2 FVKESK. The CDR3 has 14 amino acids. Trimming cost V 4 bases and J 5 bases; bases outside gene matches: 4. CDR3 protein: CASSRQGAWTEAFF. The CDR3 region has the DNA TGTGCCAGCAGCCGACAGGGGGCTTGGACTGAAGCTTTCTTT.

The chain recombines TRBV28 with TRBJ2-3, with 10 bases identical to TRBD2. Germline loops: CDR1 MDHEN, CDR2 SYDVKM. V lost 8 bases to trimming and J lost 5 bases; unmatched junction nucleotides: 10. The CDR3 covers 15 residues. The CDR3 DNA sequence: TGTGCCAGCGGGACGCCGGGACTAGCGAAAGATACGCAGTATTTT. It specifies CASGTPGLAKDTQYF.